These 6 T cell receptor beta chains came from one sample sequenced in a study of T cells in women clearing cervical HPV infection. Clones were sequenced by immunoSEQ multiplex PCR, and TCRdb holds only the in-frame ones, with some missing. With tens of thousands of clones in the sample, the ten largest clones hold roughly 10%. The source material was blood buffy coat. The receptor source for this set is a woman aged 18 to 75 with a cervical HPV16 infection that either progressed to CIN3+ or cleared (not recorded which).

A remark on this clone: The DNA ends 3 residues before the CDR3 does, and the rest of the CDR3 is filled in from the germline J gene. The V and J genes are TRBV14 and TRBJ2-2; the D gene is possibly TRBD1 (5 bases). Germline V gives CDR1 SGHDN, CDR2 FVKESK. V was trimmed by 4 bases and J by 0 bases, leaving 6 bases between them. The CDR3 is 14 amino acids. CDR3 DNA, as far as it was read: TGTGCCAGCAGCCGGACAACGAACACCGGGGAG. This encodes CASSRTTNTGE. The whole CDR3 sequence is CASSRTTNTGELFF.

According to its frequency, this clone is medium-sized (0.01 to 0.1%). The read comes to an end 3 residues before the CDR3 does, leaving the germline J gene to fill in the end. This chain uses TRBV7-9 with TRBJ2-7, with D perhaps matching TRBD2 (6 bases). The CDR3 length is 14 residues. V lost 3 bases and J lost 3, with 12 bases in between. Germline V gene lookup returns CDR1 SEHNR and CDR2 FQNEAQ (reference sequence). Partial CDR3 DNA: TGTGCCAGCAGCTTGACGGGGGTTAACTACGAG. This sequence encodes CASSLTGVNYE. The whole CDR3 sequence reads CASSLTGVNYEQYF.

Turning to this clone: The read terminates 3 residues before the CDR3 end, so the remaining end is supplied by the germline J gene. The rearrangement links TRBV6-1 to TRBJ1-1, with 9 bases lining up with TRBD1. The germline gives CDR1 MNHNS, CDR2 SASEGT. The CDR3 consists of 16 residues. V gave up 0 bases and J gave up 4 bases; unmatched junction bases: 6. This CDR3 is CASSEAGVGQGTEAFF. The DNA read from the CDR3 is TGTGCCAGCAGTGAAGCGGGGGTGGGACAGGGCACTGAA.

A word on this clone: The read halts 3 residues ahead of the CDR3 end, with the missing end drawn from the germline J gene. V and J are TRBV5-1 and TRBJ2-1, with D perhaps matching TRBD1 (6 bases). CDR3 length: 13 amino acids. Trimming shortened V by 0 bases and J by 6 bases, and 7 bases separated the two germline ends. From germline, CDR1 is SGHRS and CDR2 YFSETQ. The CDR3 bases that were read are TGCGCCAGCAGCTTGGGACAGGTCAATGAG. This sequence encodes CASSLGQVNE. The whole CDR3 region reads CASSLGQVNEQFF.

The DNA read from the CDR3 is TGCGCCAGCAGCTTGGAGGGACTAGCGCAGAGCTGGTCCTACGAG. It translates to CASSLEGLAQSWSYE. The whole CDR3 is CASSLEGLAQSWSYEQYF. The V call is TRBV5-1, the J call TRBJ2-7, with 10 positions matching TRBD2. The CDR3 is cut off 3 residues early in the read; its end comes from the germline J gene. Looked up from germline, CDR1 is SGHRS and CDR2 is YFSETQ. V gave up 0 bases and J gave up 1 base; unmatched junction bases: 10. The length of the CDR3 is 18 residues.

In regard to this clone: The CDR3 is cut off 3 residues early in the read; its end comes from the germline J gene. The chain joins TRBV30 to TRBJ2-1, with a tentative D call TRBD2 (6 bases). Between the trimmed V and J ends, which lost 4 bases and 7 bases, there was a span of 14 bases. This CDR3 has 13 amino acids. The germline CDR1 and CDR2 sequences are GTSNPN and SVGIG (reference sequence). The sequenced part of the CDR3 DNA is TGTGCCTGGACCGCGGGGCTTGTGAATGAG. Translating it yields CAWTAGLVNE. The whole CDR3 is CAWTAGLVNEQFF.